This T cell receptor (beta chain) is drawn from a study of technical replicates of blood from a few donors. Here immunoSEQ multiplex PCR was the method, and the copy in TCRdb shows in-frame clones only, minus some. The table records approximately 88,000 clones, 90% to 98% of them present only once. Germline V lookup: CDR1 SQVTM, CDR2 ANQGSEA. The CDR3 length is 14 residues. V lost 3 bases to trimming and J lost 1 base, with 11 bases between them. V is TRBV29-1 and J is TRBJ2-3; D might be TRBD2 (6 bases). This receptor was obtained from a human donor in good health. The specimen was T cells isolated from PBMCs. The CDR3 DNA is TGCAGCGTTGAGGAACAGCGGGGCACAGATACGCAGTATTTT. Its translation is CSVEEQRGTDTQYF.